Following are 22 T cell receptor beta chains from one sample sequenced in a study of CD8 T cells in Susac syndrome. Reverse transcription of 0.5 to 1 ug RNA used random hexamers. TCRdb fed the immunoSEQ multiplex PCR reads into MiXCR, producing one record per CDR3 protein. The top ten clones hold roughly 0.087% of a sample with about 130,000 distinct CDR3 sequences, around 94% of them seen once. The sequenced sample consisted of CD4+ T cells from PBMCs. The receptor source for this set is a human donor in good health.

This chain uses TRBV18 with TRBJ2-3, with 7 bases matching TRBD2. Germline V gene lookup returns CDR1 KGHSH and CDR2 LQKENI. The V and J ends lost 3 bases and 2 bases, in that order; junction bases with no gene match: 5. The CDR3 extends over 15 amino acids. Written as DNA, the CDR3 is TGTGCCAGCTCACCGAGCGGGGTAACCACAGATACGCAGTATTTT. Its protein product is CASSPSGVTTDTQYF.

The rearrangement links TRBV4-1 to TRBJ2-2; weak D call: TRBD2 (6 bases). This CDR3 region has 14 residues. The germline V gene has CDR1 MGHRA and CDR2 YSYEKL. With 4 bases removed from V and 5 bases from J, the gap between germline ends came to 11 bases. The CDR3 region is CASSLRAGTGELFF. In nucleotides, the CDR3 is TGCGCCAGCAGCCTCAGGGCGGGGACCGGGGAGCTGTTTTTT.

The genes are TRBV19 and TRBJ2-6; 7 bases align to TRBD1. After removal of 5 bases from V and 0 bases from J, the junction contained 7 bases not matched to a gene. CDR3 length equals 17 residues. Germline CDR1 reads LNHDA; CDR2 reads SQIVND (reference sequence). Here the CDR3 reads CASSSGTASSGANVLTF. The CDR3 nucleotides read TGTGCCAGTAGTTCCGGGACAGCCTCCTCTGGGGCCAACGTCCTGACTTTC.

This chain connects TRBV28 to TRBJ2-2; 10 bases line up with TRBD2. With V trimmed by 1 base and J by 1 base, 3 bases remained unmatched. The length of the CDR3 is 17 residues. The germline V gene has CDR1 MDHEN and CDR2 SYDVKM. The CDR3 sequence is CASSLFSSGRNTGELFF. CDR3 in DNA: TGTGCCAGCAGTTTATTCTCTAGCGGGAGGAACACCGGGGAGCTGTTTTTT.

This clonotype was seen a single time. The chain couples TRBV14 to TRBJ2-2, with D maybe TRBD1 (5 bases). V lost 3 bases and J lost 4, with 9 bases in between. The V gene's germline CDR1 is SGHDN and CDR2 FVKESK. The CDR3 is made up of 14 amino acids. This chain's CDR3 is CASSQLTVTGELFF. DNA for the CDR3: TGTGCCAGCAGCCAGTTGACAGTCACCGGGGAGCTGTTTTTT.

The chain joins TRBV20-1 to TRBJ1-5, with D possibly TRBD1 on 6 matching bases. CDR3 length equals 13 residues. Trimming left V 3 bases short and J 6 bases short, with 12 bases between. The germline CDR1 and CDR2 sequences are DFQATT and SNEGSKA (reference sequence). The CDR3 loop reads CSARGTRGQPQHF. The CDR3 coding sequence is TGCAGTGCTAGGGGGACAAGGGGTCAGCCCCAGCATTTT.

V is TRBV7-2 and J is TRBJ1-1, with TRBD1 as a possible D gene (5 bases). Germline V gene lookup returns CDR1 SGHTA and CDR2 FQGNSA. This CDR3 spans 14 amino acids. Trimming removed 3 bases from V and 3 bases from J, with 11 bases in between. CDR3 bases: TGTGCCAGCAGCTTGGGGGGATTAGACACTGAAGCTTTCTTT. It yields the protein CASSLGGLDTEAFF.

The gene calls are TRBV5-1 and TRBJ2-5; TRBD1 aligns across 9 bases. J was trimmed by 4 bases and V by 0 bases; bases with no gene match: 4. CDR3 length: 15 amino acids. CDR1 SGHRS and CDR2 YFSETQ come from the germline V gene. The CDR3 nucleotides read TGCGCCAGCAGCTTGGGGACAGGGGATAGAGAGACCCAGTACTTC. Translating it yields CASSLGTGDRETQYF. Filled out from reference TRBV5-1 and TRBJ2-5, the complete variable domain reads KAGVTQTPRYLIKTRGQQVTLSCSPISGHRSVSWYQQTPGQGLQFLFEYFSETQRNKGNFPGRFSGRQFSNSRSEMNVSTLELGDSALYLCASSLGTGDRETQYFGPGTRLLVL.

The CDR3 reads CASSATVNTEAFF. The CDR3 DNA follows: TGTGCCAGCAGCGCGACAGTGAACACTGAAGCTTTCTTT. The chain links TRBV7-9 to TRBJ1-1, with D perhaps matching TRBD1 (5 bases). Germline values: CDR1 SEHNR, CDR2 FQNEAQ (reference sequence). Trimming shortened V by 5 bases and J by 0 bases, and 7 bases separated the two germline ends. The CDR3 contains 13 residues. Full variable domain (outside the CDR3, taken from reference TRBV7-9 and TRBJ1-1): DTGVSQNPRHKITKRGQNVTFRCDPISEHNRLYWYRQTLGQGPEFLTYFQNEAQLEKSRLLSDRFSAERPKGSFSTLEIQRTEQGDSAMYLCASSATVNTEAFFGQGTRLTVV.

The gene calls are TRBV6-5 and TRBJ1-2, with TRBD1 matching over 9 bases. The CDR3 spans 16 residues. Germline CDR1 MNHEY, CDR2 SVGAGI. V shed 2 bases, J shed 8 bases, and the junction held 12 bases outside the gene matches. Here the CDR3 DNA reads TGTGCCAGCAGTTACGCCTTACAGGGGGCAGGTGGCGGCTACACCTTC. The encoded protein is CASSYALQGAGGGYTF.

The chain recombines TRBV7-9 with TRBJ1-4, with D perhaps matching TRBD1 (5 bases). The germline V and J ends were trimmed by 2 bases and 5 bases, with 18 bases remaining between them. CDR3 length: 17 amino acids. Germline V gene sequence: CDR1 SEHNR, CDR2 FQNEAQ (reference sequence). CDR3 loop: CASSLIEGSGGNEKLFF. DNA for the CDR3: TGTGCCAGCAGCTTAATCGAGGGGAGTGGAGGGAATGAAAAACTGTTTTTT.

CDR3 DNA sequence: TGTGCCAGCAGTTACTCATCGGGCCACTACGAGCAGTACTTC. Translation: CASSYSSGHYEQYF. V usage is TRBV6-5 and J usage is TRBJ2-7; D gene unclear. From germline, CDR1 is MNHEY and CDR2 SVGAGI. The CDR3 consists of 14 residues. V lost 0 bases and J 3 bases, leaving 9 bases between the germline ends.

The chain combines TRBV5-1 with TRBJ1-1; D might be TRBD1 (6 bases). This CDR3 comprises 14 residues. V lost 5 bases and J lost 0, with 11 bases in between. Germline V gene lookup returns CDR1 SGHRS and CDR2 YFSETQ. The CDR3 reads CASRPTGMNTEAFF. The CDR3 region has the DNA TGCGCCAGCAGACCGACAGGAATGAACACTGAAGCTTTCTTT. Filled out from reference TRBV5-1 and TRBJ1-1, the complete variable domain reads KAGVTQTPRYLIKTRGQQVTLSCSPISGHRSVSWYQQTPGQGLQFLFEYFSETQRNKGNFPGRFSGRQFSNSRSEMNVSTLELGDSALYLCASRPTGMNTEAFFGQGTRLTVV.

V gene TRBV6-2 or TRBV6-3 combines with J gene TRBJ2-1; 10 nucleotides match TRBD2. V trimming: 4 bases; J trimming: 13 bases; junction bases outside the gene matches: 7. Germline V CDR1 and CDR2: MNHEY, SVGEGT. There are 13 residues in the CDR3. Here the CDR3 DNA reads TGTGCCAGCAGTTTCATCTTAGCGGGAGGCCAGTTCTTC. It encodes CASSFILAGGQFF.

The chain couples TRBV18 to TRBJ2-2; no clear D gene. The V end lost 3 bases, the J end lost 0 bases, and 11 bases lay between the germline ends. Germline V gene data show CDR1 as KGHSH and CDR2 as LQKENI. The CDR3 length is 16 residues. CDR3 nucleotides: TGTGCCAGCTCACCTCAGTTGTTCGCGAACACCGGGGAGCTGTTTTTT. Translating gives CASSPQLFANTGELFF.

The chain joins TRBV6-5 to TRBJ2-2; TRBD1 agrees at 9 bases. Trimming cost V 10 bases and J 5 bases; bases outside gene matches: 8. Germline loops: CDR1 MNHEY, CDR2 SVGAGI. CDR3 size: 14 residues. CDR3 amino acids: CAIRPGQGTGELFF. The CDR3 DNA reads TGTGCCATCCGACCGGGACAGGGTACCGGGGAGCTGTTTTTT.

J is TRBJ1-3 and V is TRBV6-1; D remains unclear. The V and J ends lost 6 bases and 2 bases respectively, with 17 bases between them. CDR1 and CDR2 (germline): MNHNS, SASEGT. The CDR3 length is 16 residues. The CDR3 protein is CASRTTPTGTGNTIYF. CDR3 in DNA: TGTGCCAGCAGGACGACTCCCACTGGGACTGGAAACACCATATATTTT.

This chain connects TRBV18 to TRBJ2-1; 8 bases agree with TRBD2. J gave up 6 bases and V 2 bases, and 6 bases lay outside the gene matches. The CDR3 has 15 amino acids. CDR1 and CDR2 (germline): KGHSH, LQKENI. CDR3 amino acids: CASSPSGLAANEQFF. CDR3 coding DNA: TGTGCCAGCTCACCATCCGGACTAGCAGCCAATGAGCAGTTCTTC. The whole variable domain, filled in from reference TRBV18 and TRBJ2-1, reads NAGVMQNPRHLVRRRGQEARLRCSPMKGHSHVYWYRQLPEEGLKFMVYLQKENIIDESGMPKERFSAEFPKEGPSILRIQQVVRGDSAAYFCASSPSGLAANEQFFGPGTRLTVL.

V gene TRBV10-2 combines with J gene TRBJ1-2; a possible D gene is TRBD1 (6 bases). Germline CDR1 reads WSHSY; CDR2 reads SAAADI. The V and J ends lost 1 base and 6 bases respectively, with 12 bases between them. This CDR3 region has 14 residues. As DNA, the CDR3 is TGCGCCAGCAGTGAGTGGGACACGCTGAATGGCTACACCTTC. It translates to CASSEWDTLNGYTF.

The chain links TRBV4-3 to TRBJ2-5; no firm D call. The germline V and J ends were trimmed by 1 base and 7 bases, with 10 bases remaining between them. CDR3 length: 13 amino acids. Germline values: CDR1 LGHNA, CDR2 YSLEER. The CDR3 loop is CASSQVQSGTQYF. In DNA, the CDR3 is TGCGCCAGCAGCCAAGTACAGTCGGGGACCCAGTACTTC.

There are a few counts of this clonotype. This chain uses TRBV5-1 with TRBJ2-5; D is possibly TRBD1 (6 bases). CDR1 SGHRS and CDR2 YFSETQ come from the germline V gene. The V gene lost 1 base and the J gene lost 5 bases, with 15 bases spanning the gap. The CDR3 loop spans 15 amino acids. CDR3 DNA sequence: TGCGCCAGCAGCTTGTATCCAGGGGTGGGCGAGACCCAGTACTTC. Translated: CASSLYPGVGETQYF.

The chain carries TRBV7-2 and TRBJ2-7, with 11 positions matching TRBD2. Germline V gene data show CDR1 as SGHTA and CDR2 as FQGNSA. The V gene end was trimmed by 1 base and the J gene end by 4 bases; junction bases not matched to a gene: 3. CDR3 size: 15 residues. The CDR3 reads CASSLELAGVYEQYF. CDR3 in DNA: TGTGCCAGCAGCTTAGAACTAGCGGGAGTTTACGAGCAGTACTTC.